The 18 T cell receptor beta chains reported below all come from one sample, sequenced in a study of OX40 agonist ivuxolimab in advanced cancers. Repertoires were generated with immunoSEQ multiplex PCR, while TCRdb's copy carries only in-frame clones and drops some. The data show 8,000 to 10,000 clones, almost 90% seen once. Sequenced material: CD4+ or CD8+ T cells sorted from blood, taken in a trial of the OX40 agonist ivuxolimab. The source is an adult with an advanced solid tumor such as melanoma, head and neck, liver or kidney cancer.

This clone was seen only once. J is TRBJ1-4 and V is TRBV2; D not resolved. The V and J ends lost 5 bases and 7 bases respectively, with 14 bases between them. The CDR3 loop spans 14 amino acids. Germline CDR1 SNHLY, CDR2 FYNNEI. CDR3 DNA sequence: TGTGCCAGCAGTCTTAGGGTATTTGGTGAAAAACTGTTTTTT. Protein sequence: CASSLRVFGEKLFF.

The rearrangement joins TRBV7-3 to TRBJ2-7; TRBD2 matches 8 bases. Germline loops: CDR1 SGHTA, CDR2 FQGTGA. V gave up 6 bases and J gave up 2 bases; unmatched junction bases: 9. The CDR3 length is 15 residues. The CDR3 protein is CASSPTPGLAYEQYF. In nucleotides, the CDR3 is TGTGCCAGCAGTCCCACCCCGGGACTAGCCTACGAGCAGTACTTC.

This clone was recorded only once. V and J are TRBV19 and TRBJ2-3; no definite D call. CDR3 length: 14 residues. V was trimmed by 5 bases and J by 3 bases, leaving 12 bases between them. Per the germline V gene, CDR1 is LNHDA and CDR2 is SQIVND (reference sequence). The CDR3, as DNA: TGTGCCAGTAGTTTACAGAGAACAACAGATACGCAGTATTTT. The encoded protein is CASSLQRTTDTQYF.

This rearrangement joins TRBV4-1 to TRBJ1-3; D remains unclear. V lost 1 base to trimming and J lost 2 bases, with 12 bases between them. The V gene's germline CDR1 is MGHRA and CDR2 YSYEKL. This CDR3 comprises 16 residues. CDR3 loop: CASSQGIGTTGNTIYF. CDR3 bases: TGCGCCAGCAGCCAAGGGATCGGAACCACTGGAAACACCATATATTTT.

The V and J genes are TRBV11-3 and TRBJ1-4; TRBD1 matches 8 bases. Germline trimming cut 5 bases from V and 7 bases from J; bases unmatched to any gene: 9. Germline CDR1 SGHNT, CDR2 YENEEA. The CDR3 covers 15 residues. The CDR3 sequence is CASSPFQGAVEKLFF. In DNA, the CDR3 is TGTGCCAGCAGCCCCTTCCAGGGGGCGGTTGAAAAACTGTTTTTT.

V and J are TRBV18 and TRBJ2-7; the match to TRBD2 covers 15 bases. The CDR3 loop spans 18 amino acids. Per the germline V gene, CDR1 is KGHSH and CDR2 is LQKENI. V dropped 4 bases and J dropped 1; count of bases not matched to a gene: 8. The CDR3 region has the DNA TGTGCCAGCTCACTTGGGACTAGCGGGGGGTCTCTATCCTACGAGCAGTACTTC. Encoded protein: CASSLGTSGGSLSYEQYF.

V usage is TRBV7-8 and J usage is TRBJ2-1; weak D call: TRBD2 (5 bases). Looked up from germline, CDR1 is SGHVS and CDR2 is FQNEAQ. CDR3 length: 15 residues. Trimming shortened V by 1 base and J by 8 bases, and 15 bases separated the two germline ends. This CDR3 reads CASSLGATAVHEQFF. The CDR3 DNA reads as TGTGCCAGCAGCTTAGGGGCCACAGCGGTCCATGAGCAGTTCTTC.

The genes are TRBV7-2 and TRBJ2-3; the D gene is possibly TRBD2 (5 bases). Trimming took off 5 bases at V and 1 base at J, with 13 bases between the two ends. CDR1 and CDR2 (germline): SGHTA, FQGNSA. The CDR3 is made up of 15 amino acids. In DNA, the CDR3 is TGTGCCAGCAGCCCCCTTAATAGCGGCACAGATACGCAGTATTTT. Translated: CASSPLNSGTDTQYF.

This chain joins TRBV28 and TRBJ1-5; D remains ambiguous. CDR3 length equals 16 residues. CDR1 and CDR2 from the germline V gene are MDHEN and SYDVKM. V was cut by 2 bases and J by 0 bases, with 11 bases left in between. The CDR3 loop is CASSLTGPSSNQPQHF. The DNA of the CDR3 is TGTGCCAGCAGTTTAACTGGGCCAAGTAGCAATCAGCCCCAGCATTTT.

The chain recombines TRBV7-8 with TRBJ2-1; D possibly corresponds to TRBD2 (6 bases). Germline CDR1 SGHVS, CDR2 FQNEAQ. V was cut by 7 bases and J by 7 bases, with 14 bases left in between. There are 13 residues in the CDR3. Written as DNA, the CDR3 is TGTGCCAGCACACTAGCCCCGGGAAATGAGCAGTTCTTC. As protein: CASTLAPGNEQFF.

The chain uses TRBV11-2 and TRBJ1-2, with no clear D. CDR1 is SGHAT, CDR2 FQNNGV, per germline. The CDR3 extends over 13 amino acids. The ends were cut back, 1 base at V and 7 bases at J, with 10 bases in the middle. This CDR3 is CASSLGGMPGYTF. The CDR3 DNA follows: TGTGCCAGCAGCTTAGGTGGGATGCCTGGCTACACCTTC.

V and J are TRBV5-4 and TRBJ1-6; 7 nucleotides align to TRBD1. Germline CDR1 reads SGHNT; CDR2 reads YYREEE (reference sequence). Losses at the gene ends were 4 bases for V and 2 bases for J; bases not matched to a gene: 3. The CDR3 contains 15 residues. The CDR3 DNA reads as TGTGCCAGCAGCCTGACAGGGCCCTATAATTCACCCCTCCACTTT. Protein product: CASSLTGPYNSPLHF.

The chain recombines TRBV25-1 with TRBJ1-2; 8 nucleotides line up with TRBD1. CDR1 MGHDK and CDR2 SYGVNS come from the germline V gene. The CDR3 spans 13 residues. V shed 8 bases, J shed 4 bases, and the junction held 6 bases outside the gene matches. The DNA for the CDR3 is TGTGCCAGCGGAGGGACAGGAATCTATGGCTACACCTTC. It encodes CASGGTGIYGYTF.

This clone was found once. The chain carries TRBV7-6 and TRBJ1-1; tentatively, D is TRBD1 (6 bases). CDR3 length equals 14 residues. CDR1 and CDR2 (germline): SGHVS, FNYEAQ. The germline V and J ends were trimmed by 2 bases and 0 bases, with 7 bases remaining between them. The CDR3 DNA reads TGTGCCAGCAGCTTAACAGGGATGAACACTGAAGCTTTCTTT. This gives the protein CASSLTGMNTEAFF.

This clone was picked up one time. This chain uses TRBV19 with TRBJ2-6, with D unclear. The CDR3 has 17 amino acids. V was clipped by 2 bases and J by 2 bases, with 13 bases between them. Germline V CDR1 and CDR2: LNHDA, SQIVND (reference sequence). This chain's CDR3 is CASSIQTYPAGANVLTF. The CDR3 region has the DNA TGTGCCAGTAGTATACAGACATATCCTGCTGGGGCCAACGTCCTGACTTTC.

This clone was recorded a few times. The chain links TRBV28 to TRBJ1-2, with D perhaps matching TRBD1 (5 bases). V was cut by 6 bases and J by 3 bases, with 11 bases left in between. This CDR3 comprises 13 residues. Germline lookup yields CDR1 MDHEN and CDR2 SYDVKM. This CDR3 is CASSQQDYYGYTF. CDR3 DNA sequence: TGTGCCAGCAGCCAACAGGACTACTATGGCTACACCTTC.

The chain carries TRBV4-2 and TRBJ1-5; D is ambiguous. In germline, CDR1 is LGHNA, CDR2 YNFKEQ. The length of the CDR3 is 13 residues. The V gene lost 1 base and the J gene lost 6 bases, with 7 bases spanning the gap. This CDR3 reads CASSQADSQPQHF. The DNA of the CDR3 is TGTGCCAGCAGCCAAGCCGATAGTCAGCCCCAGCATTTT.

V usage is TRBV4-1 and J usage is TRBJ2-7; 7 nucleotides agree with TRBD1. Germline V gene data show CDR1 as MGHRA and CDR2 as YSYEKL. This CDR3 comprises 16 residues. After removal of 0 bases from V and 0 bases from J, the junction contained 5 bases not matched to a gene. CDR3 protein: CASSQERTGSSYEQYF. CDR3 in DNA: TGCGCCAGCAGCCAAGAACGGACAGGCAGCTCCTACGAGCAGTACTTC.